The 21 T cell receptor beta chains below all came from one sample that was sequenced in a study of T cells in Graves' hyperthyroidism and ophthalmopathy. RNA transcripts provided the source from which TCR beta CDR3 regions were amplified. The primer set for the first-round RT-PCR of the TCR CDR3 was HTBI. Via MiXCR, TCRdb re-called the multiplex PCR reads, giving one row per CDR3 protein. This sample yields fewer than 350,000 distinct CDR3 sequences, of which 15% to 20% are seen a single time; under 55% belongs to the top ten. Specimen: blood. These receptors all come from a woman aged 45 to 65 with Graves' hyperthyroidism.

This clonotype was seen ten or more times. The gene calls are TRBV4-1 and TRBJ2-6, with TRBD2 identical over 9 bases. This CDR3 contains 16 residues. Germline trimming cut 1 base from V and 2 bases from J; bases unmatched to any gene: 0. Germline V CDR1 and CDR2: MGHRA, YSYEKL. The CDR3 DNA sequence: TGCGCCAGCAGCCAAGGCGGGAGGGCTGGGGCCAACGTCCTGACTTTC. Translation: CASSQGGRAGANVLTF.

This clonotype was found many times. CDR3 nucleotide sequence: TGTGCCAGCAGTTTAGCGGTAGGGGGCGGGACTGAAGCTTTCTTT. This sequence encodes CASSLAVGGGTEAFF. V and J are TRBV12-3 or TRBV12-4 and TRBJ1-1; the match to TRBD1 covers 7 bases. V was pared by 0 bases and J by 5 bases, with 6 bases of the junction left unmatched. The CDR3 runs 15 residues.

This clonotype was recorded many times. The chain carries TRBV7-9 and TRBJ2-1; 10 bases map to TRBD2. Per germline, CDR1 SEHNR and CDR2 FQNEAQ (reference sequence). The CDR3 totals 17 residues. Trimming removed 4 bases from V and 4 bases from J; junction bases left unmatched: 10. In nucleotides, the CDR3 is TGTGCCAGCAGCTCGGGACTCCAGACTAGCGGGTACAATGAGCAGTTCTTC. It specifies CASSSGLQTSGYNEQFF.

The genes are TRBV20-1 and TRBJ2-7, with 13 bases lining up with TRBD2. The CDR3 length is 15 residues. CDR1 DFQATT and CDR2 SNEGSKA come from the germline V gene (reference sequence). V lost 1 base and J lost 9; bases outside the gene matches: 9. The CDR3 DNA sequence: TGCAGTGCTAGAGGCCCGGGACTAGCGGGACAGGTGCAGTACTTC. As protein: CSARGPGLAGQVQYF.

This clonotype was recorded at least ten times. This chain joins TRBV12-3 or TRBV12-4 and TRBJ1-1, with D possibly matching TRBD1 (5 bases). There are 13 residues in the CDR3. The V end lost 3 bases, the J end lost 1 base, and 6 bases lay between the germline ends. This CDR3 reads CASSFQGNTEAFF. For the CDR3, the DNA is TGTGCCAGCAGTTTTCAGGGGAACACTGAAGCTTTCTTT.

This clonotype occurred many times. The chain is built from TRBV20-1 and TRBJ2-3; 7 positions agree with TRBD2. After removal of 2 bases from V and 2 bases from J, the junction contained 4 bases not matched to a gene. Germline-derived CDR1 and CDR2 are DFQATT and SNEGSKA (reference sequence). This CDR3 contains 14 residues. In DNA form, the CDR3 reads TGCAGTGCTAGACGAGCGGGACCCACAGATACGCAGTATTTT. Translated, it gives CSARRAGPTDTQYF.

This clonotype has a count of ten or more. This rearrangement joins TRBV3-1 to TRBJ1-5, with TRBD1 matching over 7 bases. CDR3 size: 14 residues. CDR1 is LGHDT and CDR2 is YNNKEL in the germline V gene (reference sequence). V trimming: 6 bases; J trimming: 5 bases; junction bases outside the gene matches: 7. CDR3 loop: CASSLGTDYQPQHF. In DNA, the CDR3 is TGTGCCAGCAGTCTCGGGACAGATTATCAGCCCCAGCATTTT.

The table lists this clonotype with many counts. V usage is TRBV11-2 and J usage is TRBJ2-2; D unclear. V shed 3 bases and J shed 7 bases, with 6 bases lying between them. The CDR3 consists of 12 residues. Germline V CDR1 and CDR2: SGHAT, FQNNGV. CDR3: CASSLTSGELFF. Written as DNA, the CDR3 is TGTGCCAGCAGCTTGACCAGCGGGGAGCTGTTTTTT.

This clonotype was observed a handful of times. The J gene is TRBJ1-2, the V gene TRBV20-1, with D hard to call. The CDR3 is 11 residues long. The V gene's germline CDR1 is DFQATT and CDR2 SNEGSKA (reference sequence). Trimming pared 2 bases from V and 4 bases from J, leaving 5 bases between. The CDR3 is CSARLLYGYTF. CDR3 DNA: TGCAGTGCTAGACTCCTCTATGGCTACACCTTC.

The table lists this clonotype with many counts. This rearrangement joins TRBV20-1 to TRBJ2-5; tentatively, D is TRBD1 or TRBD2 (6 bases each). Germline CDR1 DFQATT, CDR2 SNEGSKA (reference sequence). The CDR3 spans 14 residues. The germline V and J ends were trimmed by 5 bases and 4 bases, with 17 bases remaining between them. DNA of the CDR3: TGCAGTGCTGGTGGAGGGGGGCGGGGAGAGACCCAGTACTTC. Translating gives CSAGGGGRGETQYF.

The sample holds a few counts of this clonotype. The rearrangement links TRBV30 to TRBJ2-1, with 9 bases matching TRBD2. Trimming removed 7 bases from V and 8 bases from J; junction bases left unmatched: 12. Per the germline V gene, CDR1 is GTSNPN and CDR2 is SVGIG (reference sequence). The CDR3 totals 14 residues. CDR3 loop: CALKAGGRADEQFF. In nucleotides, the CDR3 is TGTGCCTTGAAGGCCGGCGGGAGGGCCGATGAGCAGTTCTTC.

This clonotype was detected only once. This chain uses TRBV19 with TRBJ2-7, with TRBD2 identical over 7 bases. CDR3 length equals 15 residues. Germline V gives CDR1 LNHDA, CDR2 SQIVND (reference sequence). Trimming cost V 6 bases and J 4 bases; bases outside gene matches: 12. CDR3 loop: CASSTLAGAVYEQYF. CDR3 nucleotides: TGTGCCAGTAGCACCTTGGCGGGAGCGGTGTACGAGCAGTACTTC. Variable domain in full (rest from reference TRBV19 and TRBJ2-7): DGGITQSPKYLFRKEGQNVTLSCEQNLNHDAMYWYRQDPGQGLRLIYYSQIVNDFQKGDIAEGYSVSREKKESFPLTVTSAQKNPTAFYLCASSTLAGAVYEQYFGPGTRLTVT.

CDR3 in DNA: TGTGCCAGCAGTTACCGGGGCGGGGGCGGCGAGCAGTACGTC. This encodes CASSYRGGGGEQYV. The gene calls are TRBV6-2 or TRBV6-3 and TRBJ2-7; D is possibly TRBD2 (7 bases). Germline V gives CDR1 MNHEY, CDR2 SVGEGT. The CDR3 has 14 residues. The ends were cut back, 2 bases at V and 6 bases at J, with 14 bases in the middle.

The V call is TRBV12-3 or TRBV12-4, the J call TRBJ2-3; 8 nucleotides align to TRBD2. Losses at the gene ends were 7 bases for V and 4 bases for J; bases not matched to a gene: 10. This CDR3 contains 15 residues. The CDR3 region has the DNA TGTGCCAGCACAACGACGGGGGGGAGCGCAGATACGCAGTATTTT. Translating gives CASTTTGGSADTQYF.

At least ten counts were recorded for this clonotype. The chain joins TRBV2 to TRBJ1-5, with 8 bases matching TRBD1. The germline CDR1 and CDR2 sequences are SNHLY and FYNNEI. CDR3 size: 15 residues. V dropped 6 bases and J dropped 7; count of bases not matched to a gene: 11. CDR3 protein: CASRDQTGGKQPQHF. DNA for the CDR3: TGTGCCAGCAGAGACCAAACAGGGGGGAAACAGCCCCAGCATTTT. Complete variable domain (other parts from reference TRBV2 and TRBJ1-5): EPEVTQTPSHQVTQMGQEVILRCVPISNHLYFYWYRQILGQKVEFLVSFYNNEISEKSEIFDDQFSVERPDGSNFTLKIRSTKLEDSAMYFCASRDQTGGKQPQHFGDGTRLSIL.

This clonotype has a handful of counts. V is TRBV18 and J is TRBJ2-3, with 8 nucleotides matching TRBD2. The junction had 6 bases not matched to a gene; V was cut back by 0 bases and J by 4 bases. This CDR3 region has 16 residues. The V gene's germline CDR1 is KGHSH and CDR2 LQKENI. The CDR3 loop reads CASSPPTTGGSDTQYF. The DNA for the CDR3 is TGTGCCAGCTCACCACCTACAACGGGAGGGTCAGATACGCAGTATTTT.

A few counts support this clonotype. The chain combines TRBV7-3 with TRBJ2-7; tentatively, D is TRBD1 or TRBD2 (5 bases each). The V gene lost 5 bases and the J gene lost 0 bases, with 14 bases spanning the gap. The CDR3 has 15 amino acids. The germline CDR1 and CDR2 sequences are SGHTA and FQGTGA. CDR3 in DNA: TGTGCCAGCAGCGACCGGGACGCCGACTCCTACGAGCAGTACGTC. Its protein is CASSDRDADSYEQYV.

V is TRBV18 and J is TRBJ2-7, with D hard to call. Trimming pared 2 bases from V and 2 bases from J, leaving 7 bases between. The CDR3 has 13 residues. The V gene's germline CDR1 is KGHSH and CDR2 LQKENI. This CDR3 is CASSPVQTYEQYF. CDR3 nucleotide sequence: TGTGCCAGCTCACCAGTCCAGACCTACGAGCAGTACTTC.

The V gene is TRBV24-1, the J gene TRBJ1-2; D not certain. From germline, CDR1 is KGHDR and CDR2 SFDVKD. V lost 4 bases and J 0 bases, leaving 17 bases between the germline ends. This CDR3 spans 17 amino acids. CDR3 sequence reads: CATSDRLPVLANYGYTF. The CDR3 nucleotides are TGTGCCACCAGTGACCGACTACCGGTATTGGCTAACTATGGCTACACCTTC.

This clonotype appeared many times. The chain links TRBV5-1 to TRBJ2-7; TRBD1 is a possible D gene (6 bases). V was cut by 1 base and J by 0 bases, with 11 bases left in between. This CDR3 has 15 residues. Germline lookup yields CDR1 SGHRS and CDR2 YFSETQ. The CDR3 region has the DNA TGCGCCAGCAGCTTGTCGGACAGTACCTCCTACGAGCAGTACGTC. Encoded protein: CASSLSDSTSYEQYV.

This clonotype was seen repeatedly, ten times or more. The chain links TRBV30 to TRBJ1-1; 7 bases line up with TRBD1. With V trimmed by 3 bases and J by 0 bases, 4 bases remained unmatched. The germline gives CDR1 GTSNPN, CDR2 SVGIG (reference sequence). The length of the CDR3 is 14 residues. CDR3 in amino acids: CAWSRTGLNTEAFF. For the CDR3, the DNA is TGTGCCTGGAGCCGGACAGGCTTGAACACTGAAGCTTTCTTT. Supplemented by reference TRBV30 and TRBJ1-1, the full variable domain reads SQTIHQWPATLVQPVGSPLSLECTVEGTSNPNLYWYRQAAGRGLQLLFYSVGIGQISSEVPQNLSASRPQDRQFILSSKKLLLSDSGFYLCAWSRTGLNTEAFFGQGTRLTVV.